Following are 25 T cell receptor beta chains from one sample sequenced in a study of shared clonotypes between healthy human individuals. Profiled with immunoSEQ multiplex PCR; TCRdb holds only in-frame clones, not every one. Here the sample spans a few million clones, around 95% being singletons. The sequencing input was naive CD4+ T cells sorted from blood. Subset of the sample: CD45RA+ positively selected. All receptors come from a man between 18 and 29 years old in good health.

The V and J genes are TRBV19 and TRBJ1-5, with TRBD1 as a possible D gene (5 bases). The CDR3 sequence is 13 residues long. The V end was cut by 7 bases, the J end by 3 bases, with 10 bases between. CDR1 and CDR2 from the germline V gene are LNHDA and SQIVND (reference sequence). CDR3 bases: TGTGCCAGTAAAATGGGGCTCAATCAGCCCCAGCATTTT. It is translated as CASKMGLNQPQHF.

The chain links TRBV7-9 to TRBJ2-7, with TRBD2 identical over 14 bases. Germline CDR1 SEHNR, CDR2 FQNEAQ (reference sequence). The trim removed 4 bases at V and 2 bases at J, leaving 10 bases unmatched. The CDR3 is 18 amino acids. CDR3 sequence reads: CASSWGLAGAPITYEQYF. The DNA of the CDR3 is TGTGCCAGCAGCTGGGGACTAGCGGGGGCTCCAATAACCTACGAGCAGTACTTC.

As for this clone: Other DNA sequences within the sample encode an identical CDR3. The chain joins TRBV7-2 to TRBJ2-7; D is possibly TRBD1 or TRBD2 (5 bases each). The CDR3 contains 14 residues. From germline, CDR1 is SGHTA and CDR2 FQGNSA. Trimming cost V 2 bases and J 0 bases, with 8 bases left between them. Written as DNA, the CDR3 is TGTGCCAGCAGCTTAAGTGGGGGCTCCTACGAGCAGTACTTC. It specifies CASSLSGGSYEQYF.

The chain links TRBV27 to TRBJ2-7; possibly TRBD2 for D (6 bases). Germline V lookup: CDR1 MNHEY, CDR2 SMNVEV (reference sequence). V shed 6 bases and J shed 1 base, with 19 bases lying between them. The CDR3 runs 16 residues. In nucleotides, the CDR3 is TGTGCCAGCAGACCGATGACCGGGCGGGGATCCTACGAGCAGTACTTC. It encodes CASRPMTGRGSYEQYF.

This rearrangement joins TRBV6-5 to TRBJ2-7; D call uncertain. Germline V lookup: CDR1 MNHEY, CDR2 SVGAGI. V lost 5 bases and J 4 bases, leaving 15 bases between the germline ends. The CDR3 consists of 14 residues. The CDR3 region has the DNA TGTGCCAGCAGTCCTACTTACTCCTTGTACGAGCAGTACTTC. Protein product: CASSPTYSLYEQYF.

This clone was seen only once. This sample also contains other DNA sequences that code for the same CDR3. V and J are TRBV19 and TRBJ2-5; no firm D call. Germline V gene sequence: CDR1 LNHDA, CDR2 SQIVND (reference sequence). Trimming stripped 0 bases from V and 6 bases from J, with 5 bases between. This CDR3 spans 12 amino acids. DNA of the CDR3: TGTGCCAGTAGTATAGATAGGAAGACCCAGTACTTC. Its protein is CASSIDRKTQYF. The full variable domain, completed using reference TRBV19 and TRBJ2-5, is DGGITQSPKYLFRKEGQNVTLSCEQNLNHDAMYWYRQDPGQGLRLIYYSQIVNDFQKGDIAEGYSVSREKKESFPLTVTSAQKNPTAFYLCASSIDRKTQYFGPGTRLLVL.

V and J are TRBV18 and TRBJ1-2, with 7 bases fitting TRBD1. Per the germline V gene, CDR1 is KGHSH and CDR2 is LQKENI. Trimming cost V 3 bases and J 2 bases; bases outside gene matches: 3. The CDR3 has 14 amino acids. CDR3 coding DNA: TGTGCCAGCTCACCCCAGACAGGGAACTATGGCTACACCTTC. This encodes CASSPQTGNYGYTF.

The CDR3: CASSSSPISTDTQYF. CDR3 DNA sequence: TGTGCCAGCAGCAGTAGCCCGATTAGCACAGATACGCAGTATTTT. This chain connects TRBV7-2 to TRBJ2-3; D ambiguous. This CDR3 is built from 15 residues. Germline loops: CDR1 SGHTA, CDR2 FQGNSA. V was cut by 5 bases and J by 0 bases, with 12 bases left in between.

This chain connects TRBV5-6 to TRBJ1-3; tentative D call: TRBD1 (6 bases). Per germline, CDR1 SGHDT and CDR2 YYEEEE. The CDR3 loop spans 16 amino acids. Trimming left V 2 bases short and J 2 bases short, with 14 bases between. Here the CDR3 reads CASSLSDRLPGNTIYF. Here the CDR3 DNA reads TGTGCCAGCAGCTTATCTGACAGGTTGCCTGGAAACACCATATATTTT. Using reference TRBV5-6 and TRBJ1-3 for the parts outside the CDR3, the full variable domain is DAGVTQSPTHLIKTRGQQVTLRCSPKSGHDTVSWYQQALGQGPQFIFQYYEEEERQRGNFPDRFSGHQFPNYSSELNVNALLLGDSALYLCASSLSDRLPGNTIYFGEGSWLTVV.

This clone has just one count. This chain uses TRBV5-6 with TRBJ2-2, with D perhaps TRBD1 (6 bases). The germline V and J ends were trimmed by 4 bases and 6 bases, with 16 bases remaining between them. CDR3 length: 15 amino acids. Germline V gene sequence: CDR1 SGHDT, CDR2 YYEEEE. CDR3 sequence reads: CASSQGQVIAGELFF. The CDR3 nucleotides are TGTGCCAGCAGCCAGGGGCAGGTTATAGCCGGGGAGCTGTTTTTT.

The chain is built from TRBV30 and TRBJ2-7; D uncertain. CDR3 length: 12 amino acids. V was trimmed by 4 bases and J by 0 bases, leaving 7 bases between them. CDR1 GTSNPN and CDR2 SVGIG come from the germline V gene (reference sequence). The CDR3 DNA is TGTGCCTGGAATACTAACTCCTACGAGCAGTACTTC. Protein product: CAWNTNSYEQYF.

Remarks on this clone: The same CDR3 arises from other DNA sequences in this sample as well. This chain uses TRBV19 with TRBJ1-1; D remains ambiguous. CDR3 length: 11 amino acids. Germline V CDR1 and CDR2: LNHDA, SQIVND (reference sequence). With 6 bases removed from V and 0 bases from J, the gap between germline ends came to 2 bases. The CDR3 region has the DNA TGTGCCAGTAGGTTGAACACTGAAGCTTTCTTT. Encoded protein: CASRLNTEAFF.

The DNA of the CDR3 is TGTGCCAGCAGCTTAGTACAGGTTGGCGAGCAGTACTTC. This sequence encodes CASSLVQVGEQYF. The chain is built from TRBV11-2 and TRBJ2-7; D is perhaps TRBD1 (5 bases). Trimming pared 1 base from V and 6 bases from J, leaving 10 bases between. From germline, CDR1 is SGHAT and CDR2 FQNNGV. CDR3 length: 13 residues.

CDR3 sequence reads: CASSILAGSSYEQYF. The DNA for the CDR3 is TGTGCCAGTAGTATACTAGCGGGTAGCTCCTACGAGCAGTACTTC. The chain joins TRBV19 to TRBJ2-7; 8 bases fit TRBD2. Germline assignment: CDR1 LNHDA and CDR2 SQIVND (reference sequence). This CDR3 spans 15 amino acids. Trimming at V came to 2 bases and at J to 0 bases, leaving 3 bases not matched to a gene.

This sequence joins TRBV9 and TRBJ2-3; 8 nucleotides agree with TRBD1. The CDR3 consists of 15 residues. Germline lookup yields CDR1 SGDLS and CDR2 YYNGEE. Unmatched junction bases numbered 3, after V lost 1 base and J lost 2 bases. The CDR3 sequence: CASSVWTGSTDTQYF. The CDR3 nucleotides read TGTGCCAGCAGCGTATGGACAGGGTCCACAGATACGCAGTATTTT.

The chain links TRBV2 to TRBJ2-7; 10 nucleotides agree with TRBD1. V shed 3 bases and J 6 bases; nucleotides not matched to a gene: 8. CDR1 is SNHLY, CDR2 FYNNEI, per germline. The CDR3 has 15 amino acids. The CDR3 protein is CASSDGGQGEREQYF. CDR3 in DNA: TGTGCCAGCAGTGACGGAGGACAGGGGGAGCGCGAGCAGTACTTC.

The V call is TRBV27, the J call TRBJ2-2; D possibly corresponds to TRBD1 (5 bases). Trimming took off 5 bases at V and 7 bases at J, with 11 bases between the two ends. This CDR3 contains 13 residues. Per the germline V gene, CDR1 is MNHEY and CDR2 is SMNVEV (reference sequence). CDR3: CASSLRVGGELFF. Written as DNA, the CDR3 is TGTGCCAGCAGTCTCAGGGTTGGCGGGGAGCTGTTTTTT.

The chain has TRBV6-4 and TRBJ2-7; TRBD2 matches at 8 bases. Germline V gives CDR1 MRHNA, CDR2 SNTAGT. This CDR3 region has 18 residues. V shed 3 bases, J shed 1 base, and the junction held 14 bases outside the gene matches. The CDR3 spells CASSEPSGVAGSSYEQYF. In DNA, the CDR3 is TGTGCCAGCAGTGAACCTAGTGGGGTAGCGGGAAGTTCCTACGAGCAGTACTTC.

The CDR3 here is CASSVKSPGTRTDTQYF. The CDR3 nucleotides are TGTGCCAGCAGCGTAAAATCTCCCGGGACTCGCACAGATACGCAGTATTTT. The genes are TRBV9 and TRBJ2-3, with a tentative D call TRBD2 (6 bases). Germline V gene sequence: CDR1 SGDLS, CDR2 YYNGEE. The ends were cut back, 1 base at V and 1 base at J, with 16 bases in the middle. The CDR3 length is 17 residues.

As DNA, the CDR3 is TGCGCCAGCAGCCAAGTCTCTGGGGGCAGGGATCGGAGGGAGACCCAGTACTTC. This encodes CASSQVSGGRDRRETQYF. The chain is built from TRBV4-1 and TRBJ2-5; possibly TRBD1 for D (6 bases). Germline lookup yields CDR1 MGHRA and CDR2 YSYEKL. The CDR3 has 18 amino acids. The V gene lost 1 base and the J gene lost 5 bases, with 23 bases spanning the gap.

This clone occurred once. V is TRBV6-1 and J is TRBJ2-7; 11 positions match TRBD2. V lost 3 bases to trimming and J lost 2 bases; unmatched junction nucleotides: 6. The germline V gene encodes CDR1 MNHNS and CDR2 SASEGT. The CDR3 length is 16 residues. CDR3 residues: CASSDPVAGGAYEQYF. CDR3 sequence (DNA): TGTGCCAGCAGTGACCCGGTAGCGGGAGGGGCCTACGAGCAGTACTTC.

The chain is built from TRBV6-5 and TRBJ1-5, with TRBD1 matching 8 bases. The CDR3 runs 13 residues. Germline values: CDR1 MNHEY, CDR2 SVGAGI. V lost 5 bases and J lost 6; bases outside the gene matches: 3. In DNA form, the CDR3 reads TGTGCCAGCAGTCCAGGGGGCAGTCAGCCCCAGCATTTT. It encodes CASSPGGSQPQHF.

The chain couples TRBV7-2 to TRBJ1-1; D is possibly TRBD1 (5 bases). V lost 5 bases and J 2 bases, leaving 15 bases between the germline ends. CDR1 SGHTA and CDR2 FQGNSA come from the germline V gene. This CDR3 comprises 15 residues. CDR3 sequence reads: CASSPGRTPNTEAFF. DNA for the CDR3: TGTGCCAGCAGCCCGGGTCGGACACCTAACACTGAAGCTTTCTTT.

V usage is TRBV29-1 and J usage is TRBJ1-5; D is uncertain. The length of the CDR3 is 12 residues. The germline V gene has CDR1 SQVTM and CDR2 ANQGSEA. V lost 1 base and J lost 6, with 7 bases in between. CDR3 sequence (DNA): TGCAGCGTTGAAGGGGGAGGTCAGCCCCAGCATTTT. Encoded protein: CSVEGGGQPQHF.

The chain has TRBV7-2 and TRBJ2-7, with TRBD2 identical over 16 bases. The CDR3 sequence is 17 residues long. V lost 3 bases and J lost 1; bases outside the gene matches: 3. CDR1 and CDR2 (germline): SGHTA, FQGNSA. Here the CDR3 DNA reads TGTGCCAGCAGCTTTGGGACTAGCGGGGGGGTATCCTACGAGCAGTACTTC. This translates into CASSFGTSGGVSYEQYF.